Following are 4 T cell receptor beta chains from one sample sequenced in a study of CD8+CD57+ T cells in acquired aplastic anemia. TCR beta VDJ combinations and CDR3 sequences were profiled from genomic DNA. TCRdb passed the reads through MiXCR, listing each CDR3 protein once. The sample contains 150,000 to 200,000 distinct CDR3 sequences, around half of which appear only once. Patients included in sequencing had previously demonstrated CD8+CD57+ cell expansion by flow cytometry. Source material: sorted CD4+, CD8+, or CD8+CD57+ T cells (not recorded which) from PBMCs. The receptors derive from a human donor with aplastic anemia.

The rearrangement joins TRBV29-1 to TRBJ2-7; D may be TRBD1 or TRBD2 (5 bases each). The germline gives CDR1 SQVTM, CDR2 ANQGSEA. Trimming removed 4 bases from V and 4 bases from J, with 14 bases in between. This CDR3 comprises 13 residues. The CDR3 DNA follows: TGCAGCGTTGCTGCAGGGAGCCTTTACGAGCAGTACTTC. Its translation is CSVAAGSLYEQYF.

Remarks on this clonotype: At one of its ends the junction is not consistent with the germline gene, which may arise from a read error. This chain connects TRBV10-3 to TRBJ2-6, with a possible D match to TRBD1 (5 bases). The CDR3 length is 15 residues. CDR1 and CDR2 (germline): ENHRY, SYGVKD. CDR3 protein: CAINLGTSGANVLTF. The CDR3 region has the DNA TGTGCCATCAATTTGGGCACCTCTGGGGCGAACGTCCTGACTTTC.

This clonotype appeared a few times. This sequence joins TRBV5-1 and TRBJ2-5, with a tentative D call TRBD1 (5 bases). CDR3 length equals 14 residues. Per germline, CDR1 SGHRS and CDR2 YFSETQ. Trimming left V 9 bases short and J 2 bases short, with 17 bases between. The CDR3 region is CAIGLGQGQETQYF. CDR3 nucleotides: TGCGCCATCGGCCTGGGGCAGGGACAAGAGACCCAGTACTTC.

The chain carries TRBV2 and TRBJ1-1, with TRBD1 matching over 8 bases. The V gene end was trimmed by 7 bases and the J gene end by 8 bases; junction bases not matched to a gene: 3. The CDR3 is 11 residues long. CDR1 and CDR2 (germline): SNHLY, FYNNEI. CDR3 DNA sequence: TGTGCCAGCAACAGGGGGGGAGAAGCTTTCTTT. It yields the protein CASNRGGEAFF.